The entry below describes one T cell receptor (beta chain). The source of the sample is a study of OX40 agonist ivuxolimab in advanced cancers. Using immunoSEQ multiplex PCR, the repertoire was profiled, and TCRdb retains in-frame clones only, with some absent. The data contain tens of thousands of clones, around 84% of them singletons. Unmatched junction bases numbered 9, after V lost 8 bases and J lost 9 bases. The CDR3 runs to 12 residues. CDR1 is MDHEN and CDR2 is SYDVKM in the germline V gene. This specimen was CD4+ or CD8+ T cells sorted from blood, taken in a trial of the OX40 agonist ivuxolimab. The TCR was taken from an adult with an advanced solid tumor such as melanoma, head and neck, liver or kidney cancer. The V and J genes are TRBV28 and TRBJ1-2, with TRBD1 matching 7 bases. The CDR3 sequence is CASHTSGGRYTF. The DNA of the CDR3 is TGTGCCAGCCATACGTCAGGGGGTCGCTACACCTTC.